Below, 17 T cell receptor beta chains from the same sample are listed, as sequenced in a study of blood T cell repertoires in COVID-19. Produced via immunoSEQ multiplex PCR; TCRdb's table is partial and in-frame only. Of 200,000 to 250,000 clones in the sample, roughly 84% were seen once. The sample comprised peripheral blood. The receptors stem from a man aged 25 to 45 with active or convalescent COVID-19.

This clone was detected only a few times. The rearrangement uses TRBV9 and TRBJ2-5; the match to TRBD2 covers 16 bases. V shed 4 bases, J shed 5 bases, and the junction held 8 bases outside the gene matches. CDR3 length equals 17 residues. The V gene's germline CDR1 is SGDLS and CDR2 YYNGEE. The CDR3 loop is CASSIGTSGGAMETQYF. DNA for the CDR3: TGTGCCAGCAGCATTGGGACTAGCGGGGGGGCCATGGAGACCCAGTACTTC.

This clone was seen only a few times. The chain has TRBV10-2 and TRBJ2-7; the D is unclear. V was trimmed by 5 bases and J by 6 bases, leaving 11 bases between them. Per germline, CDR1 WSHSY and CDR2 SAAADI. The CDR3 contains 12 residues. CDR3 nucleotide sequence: TGCGCCAGCAGTAACTCGGTTGGCGAGCAGTACTTC. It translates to CASSNSVGEQYF.

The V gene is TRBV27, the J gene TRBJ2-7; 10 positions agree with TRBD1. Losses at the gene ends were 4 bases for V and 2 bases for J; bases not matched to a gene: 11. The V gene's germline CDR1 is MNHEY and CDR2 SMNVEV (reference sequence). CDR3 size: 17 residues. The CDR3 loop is CASSSREDRGRPYEQYF. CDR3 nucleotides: TGTGCCAGCAGTTCCAGGGAGGACAGGGGGAGGCCCTACGAGCAGTACTTC.

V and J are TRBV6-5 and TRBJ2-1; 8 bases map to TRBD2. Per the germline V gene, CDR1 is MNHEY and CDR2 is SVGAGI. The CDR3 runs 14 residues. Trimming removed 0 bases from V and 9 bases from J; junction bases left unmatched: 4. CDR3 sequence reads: CASSYSGGGTEQFF. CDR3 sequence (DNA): TGTGCCAGCAGTTACTCGGGCGGGGGGACTGAGCAGTTCTTC.

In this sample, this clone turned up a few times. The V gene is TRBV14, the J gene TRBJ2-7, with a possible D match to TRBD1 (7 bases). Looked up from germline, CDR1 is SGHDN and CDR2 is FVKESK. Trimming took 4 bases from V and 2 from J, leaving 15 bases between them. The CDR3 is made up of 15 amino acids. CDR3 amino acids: CASSRTGEEAYEQYF. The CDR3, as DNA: TGTGCCAGCAGCCGTACAGGGGAGGAGGCCTACGAGCAGTACTTC.

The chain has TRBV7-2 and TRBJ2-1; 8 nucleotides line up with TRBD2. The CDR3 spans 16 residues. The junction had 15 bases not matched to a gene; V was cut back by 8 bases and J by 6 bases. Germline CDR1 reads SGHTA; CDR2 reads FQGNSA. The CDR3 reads CASGPTHRGGANEQFF. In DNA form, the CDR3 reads TGTGCCAGCGGGCCTACCCACCGGGGGGGCGCCAATGAGCAGTTCTTC.

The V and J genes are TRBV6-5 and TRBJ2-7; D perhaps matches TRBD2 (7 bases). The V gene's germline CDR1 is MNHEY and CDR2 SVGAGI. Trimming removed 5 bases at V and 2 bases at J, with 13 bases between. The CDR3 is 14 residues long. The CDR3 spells CASSLAEGAYEQYF. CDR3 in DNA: TGTGCCAGCAGTCTAGCGGAGGGGGCCTACGAGCAGTACTTC.

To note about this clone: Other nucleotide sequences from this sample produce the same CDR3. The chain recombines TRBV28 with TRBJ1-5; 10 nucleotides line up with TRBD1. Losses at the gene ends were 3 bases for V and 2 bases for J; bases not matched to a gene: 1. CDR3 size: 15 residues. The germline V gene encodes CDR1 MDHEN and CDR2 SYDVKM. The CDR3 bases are TGTGCCAGCAGTTTGGGGACAGGGGGCAATCAGCCCCAGCATTTT. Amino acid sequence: CASSLGTGGNQPQHF.

CDR3 amino acids: CSVGGVSYNEQFF. The CDR3 nucleotides are TGCAGCGTTGGCGGGGTATCCTACAATGAGCAGTTCTTC. This chain joins TRBV29-1 and TRBJ2-1; D is perhaps TRBD2 (6 bases). CDR3 length equals 13 residues. Trimming left V 4 bases short and J 1 base short, with 8 bases between. The germline V gene encodes CDR1 SQVTM and CDR2 ANQGSEA.

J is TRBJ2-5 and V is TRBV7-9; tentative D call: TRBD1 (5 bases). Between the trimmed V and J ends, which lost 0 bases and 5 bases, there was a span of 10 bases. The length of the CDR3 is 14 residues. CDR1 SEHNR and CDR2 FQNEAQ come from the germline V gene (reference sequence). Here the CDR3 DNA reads TGTGCCAGCAGCTTAGCGCTGGACAAGGAGACCCAGTACTTC. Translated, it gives CASSLALDKETQYF. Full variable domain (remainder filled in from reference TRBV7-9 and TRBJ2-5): DTGVSQNPRHKITKRGQNVTFRCDPISEHNRLYWYRQTLGQGPEFLTYFQNEAQLEKSRLLSDRFSAERPKGSFSTLEIQRTEQGDSAMYLCASSLALDKETQYFGPGTRLLVL.

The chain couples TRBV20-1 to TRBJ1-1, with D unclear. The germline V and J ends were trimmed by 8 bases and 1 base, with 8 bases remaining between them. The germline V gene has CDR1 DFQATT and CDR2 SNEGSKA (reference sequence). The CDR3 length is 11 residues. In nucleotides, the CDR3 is TGCAGTCTAACGGGGAACACTGAAGCTTTCTTT. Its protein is CSLTGNTEAFF.

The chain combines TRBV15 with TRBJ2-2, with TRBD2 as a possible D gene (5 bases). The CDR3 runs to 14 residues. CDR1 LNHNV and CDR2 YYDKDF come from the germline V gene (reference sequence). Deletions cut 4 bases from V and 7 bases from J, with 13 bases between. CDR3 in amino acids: CATSIVLVDGELFF. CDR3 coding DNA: TGTGCCACCAGCATCGTACTAGTTGACGGGGAGCTGTTTTTT.

CDR3 coding DNA: TGTGCCAGCAGCGTAGCTGGGGGGGGAATGAACACTGAAGCTTTCTTT. Amino acid sequence: CASSVAGGGMNTEAFF. The gene calls are TRBV9 and TRBJ1-1; D might be TRBD1 (5 bases). The CDR3 has 16 residues. V was trimmed by 0 bases and J by 0 bases, leaving 12 bases between them. Germline assignment: CDR1 SGDLS and CDR2 YYNGEE.

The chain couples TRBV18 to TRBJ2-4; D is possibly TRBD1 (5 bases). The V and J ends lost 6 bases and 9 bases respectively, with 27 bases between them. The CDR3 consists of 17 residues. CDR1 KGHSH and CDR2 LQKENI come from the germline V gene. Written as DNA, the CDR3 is TGTGCCAGCTCCGACCTCACCCCGGGCCTCAAAAGGGGCATTCAGTACTTC. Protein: CASSDLTPGLKRGIQYF.

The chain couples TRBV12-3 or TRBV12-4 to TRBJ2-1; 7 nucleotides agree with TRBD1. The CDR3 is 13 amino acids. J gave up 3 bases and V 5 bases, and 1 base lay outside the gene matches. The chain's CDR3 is CASSGDSYNEQFF. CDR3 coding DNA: TGTGCCAGCAGTGGGGACAGCTACAATGAGCAGTTCTTC.

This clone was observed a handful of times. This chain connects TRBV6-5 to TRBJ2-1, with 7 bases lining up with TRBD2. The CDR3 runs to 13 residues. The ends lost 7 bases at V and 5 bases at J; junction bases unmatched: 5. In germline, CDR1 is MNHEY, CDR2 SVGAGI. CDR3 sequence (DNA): TGTGCCAGCACGCGGGGGATGGACAATGAGCAGTTCTTC. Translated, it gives CASTRGMDNEQFF.

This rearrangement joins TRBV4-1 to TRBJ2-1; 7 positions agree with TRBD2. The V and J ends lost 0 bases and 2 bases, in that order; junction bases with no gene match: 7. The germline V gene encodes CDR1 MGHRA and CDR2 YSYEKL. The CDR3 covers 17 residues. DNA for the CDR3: TGCGCCAGCAGCCAAGACCCTCTAGCGGCTCCCTACAATGAGCAGTTCTTC. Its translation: CASSQDPLAAPYNEQFF.